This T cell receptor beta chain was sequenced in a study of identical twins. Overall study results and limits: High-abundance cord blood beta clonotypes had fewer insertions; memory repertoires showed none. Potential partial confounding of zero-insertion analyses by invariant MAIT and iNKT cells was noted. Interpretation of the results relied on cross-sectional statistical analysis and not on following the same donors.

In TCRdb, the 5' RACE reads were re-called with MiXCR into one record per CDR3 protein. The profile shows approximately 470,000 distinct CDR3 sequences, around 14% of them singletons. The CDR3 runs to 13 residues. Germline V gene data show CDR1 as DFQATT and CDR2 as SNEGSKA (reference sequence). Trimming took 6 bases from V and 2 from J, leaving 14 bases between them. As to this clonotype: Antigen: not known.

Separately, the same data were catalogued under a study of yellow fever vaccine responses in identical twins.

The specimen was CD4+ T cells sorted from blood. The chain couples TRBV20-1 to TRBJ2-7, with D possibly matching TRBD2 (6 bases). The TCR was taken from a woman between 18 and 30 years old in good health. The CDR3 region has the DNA TGCAGTGCCTCGGCTAGCGTGGCCTACGAGCAGTACTTC. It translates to CSASASVAYEQYF.